This T cell receptor (beta chain) was captured in a study of patients and donors after allogeneic stem cell transplantation. The germline gives CDR1 SQVTM, CDR2 ANQGSEA. The CDR3 has 14 amino acids. With V trimmed by 7 bases and J by 8 bases, 14 bases remained unmatched. Using its own MiXCR run on the RT-PCR reads, TCRdb lists one record per CDR3 protein. The sample lists about 960,000 distinct CDR3 sequences, approximately 19% occurring once. The sample holds many counts of this clonotype. The sample taken for sequencing was blood, either unsorted or a sorted T cell fraction (not recorded which). The sequence derives from a human donor who was either an allogeneic HSCT recipient or a stem cell or donor lymphocyte infusion donor (not recorded which). It is not recorded whose cells these are; they may come from a transplant donor. V gene TRBV29-1 combines with J gene TRBJ2-4; 7 nucleotides match TRBD2. The CDR3 reads CSAQVAGVTYIQYF. As DNA, the CDR3 is TGCAGCGCCCAGGTGGCGGGAGTAACTTACATTCAGTACTTC.